This passage covers 26 T cell receptor beta chains from one sample sequenced in a study of patients and donors after allogeneic stem cell transplantation. TCRdb passed the RT-PCR reads through MiXCR, listing each CDR3 protein once. This repertoire shows some 40,000 distinct CDR3 sequences, roughly 30% found once; its top ten account for about 78%. The material sequenced was blood, either unsorted or a sorted T cell fraction (not recorded which). The receptors were gathered from a human donor who was either an allogeneic HSCT recipient or a stem cell or donor lymphocyte infusion donor (not recorded which). It is not recorded whose cells these are; they may come from a transplant donor.

This clonotype appeared many times. This chain links TRBV7-9 with TRBJ1-1; 9 nucleotides match TRBD1. Germline V CDR1 and CDR2: SEHNR, FQNEAQ (reference sequence). V trimming: 3 bases; J trimming: 7 bases; junction bases outside the gene matches: 0. This CDR3 is built from 12 residues. CDR3 protein: CASSLDRGEAFF. The CDR3 DNA reads TGTGCCAGCAGCTTGGACAGGGGTGAAGCTTTCTTT.

There are a few counts of this clonotype. The chain joins TRBV29-1 to TRBJ1-2, with D maybe TRBD1 (6 bases). Germline CDR1 reads SQVTM; CDR2 reads ANQGSEA. This CDR3 comprises 15 residues. V was trimmed by 0 bases and J by 6 bases, leaving 17 bases between them. The CDR3 DNA reads as TGCAGCGTTGAAGATGAGAACAGGGCCGGAAATGGCTACACCTTC. Translation gives CSVEDENRAGNGYTF.

The rearrangement links TRBV7-6 to TRBJ1-5; D perhaps matches TRBD1 (5 bases). This CDR3 comprises 13 residues. Germline CDR1 and CDR2: SGHVS and FNYEAQ. V lost 1 base and J 5 bases, leaving 6 bases between the germline ends. The CDR3 bases are TGTGCCAGCAGCTTAGTGGGGGATCAGCCCCAGCATTTT. It codes for CASSLVGDQPQHF.

The chain recombines TRBV7-6 with TRBJ2-2; D remains ambiguous. CDR1 is SGHVS, CDR2 FNYEAQ, per germline. CDR3 length equals 13 residues. Trimming took 2 bases from V and 5 from J, leaving 6 bases between them. The CDR3 protein is CASSLMGTGELFF. The CDR3 nucleotides are TGTGCCAGCAGCTTAATGGGGACCGGGGAGCTGTTTTTT.

This clonotype appeared many times. The chain employs TRBV4-1 and TRBJ1-5; the match to TRBD1 covers 8 bases. The germline gives CDR1 MGHRA, CDR2 YSYEKL. Trimming cost V 3 bases and J 4 bases; bases outside gene matches: 8. The CDR3 is made up of 16 amino acids. DNA of the CDR3: TGCGCCAGCAGCCACTCGACAGGGGCGTCGAATCAGCCCCAGCATTTT. Translation gives CASSHSTGASNQPQHF.

This rearrangement joins TRBV3-1 to TRBJ2-3; TRBD2 might be the D (5 bases). CDR1 is LGHDT and CDR2 is YNNKEL in the germline V gene (reference sequence). CDR3 length equals 12 residues. Trimming cost V 3 bases and J 11 bases, with 12 bases left between them. This CDR3 is CASSQTPGKQYF. CDR3 nucleotide sequence: TGTGCCAGCAGCCAGACCCCCGGGAAGCAGTATTTT.

The table lists this clonotype with a count of one. At one of its ends the junction is not consistent with the germline gene, which may arise from a read error. The chain recombines TRBV7-7 with TRBJ2-5, with D perhaps being TRBD1 or TRBD2 (5 bases each). Germline V gene sequence: CDR1 SSHAT, CDR2 FNYEAQ (reference sequence). This CDR3 comprises 14 residues. The DNA for the CDR3 is TGTGCTAGCAGCTTAGTTTCCGGGGCGGAGACCCAGTACTTC. Amino acid sequence: CASSLVSGAETQYF.

This clonotype was found a few times. The rearrangement uses TRBV28 and TRBJ1-4; maybe TRBD1 (6 bases). Per germline, CDR1 MDHEN and CDR2 SYDVKM. Trimming pared 4 bases from V and 8 bases from J, leaving 23 bases between. The CDR3 contains 17 residues. The CDR3 region is CASSSPMGRGRDEKLFF. As DNA, the CDR3 is TGTGCCAGCAGTTCCCCAATGGGCAGGGGACGGGACGAAAAACTGTTTTTT.

V gene TRBV4-3 combines with J gene TRBJ2-1; unclear D gene. Germline values: CDR1 LGHNA, CDR2 YSLEER. V was clipped by 0 bases and J by 2 bases, with 8 bases between them. The CDR3 totals 15 residues. Here the CDR3 DNA reads TGCGCCAGCAGCCAAGAAAAGAGGACCTACAATGAGCAGTTCTTC. Encoded protein: CASSQEKRTYNEQFF.

This CDR3 reads CASSSASAYNEQFF. Written as DNA, the CDR3 is TGTGCCAGCAGCTCGGCTAGCGCCTACAATGAGCAGTTCTTC. V usage is TRBV4-2 and J usage is TRBJ2-1; possibly TRBD2 for D (6 bases). CDR1 LGHNA and CDR2 YNFKEQ come from the germline V gene. Trimming stripped 5 bases from V and 2 bases from J, with 10 bases between. The CDR3 has 14 residues.

The chain has TRBV28 and TRBJ2-3; D perhaps matches TRBD1 (6 bases). The CDR3 loop spans 16 amino acids. CDR1 MDHEN and CDR2 SYDVKM come from the germline V gene. The ends were cut back, 6 bases at V and 2 bases at J, with 18 bases in the middle. The CDR3 bases are TGTGCCAGCAGCGATGGGGGCCTCCCTATCACAGATACGCAGTATTTT. Protein sequence: CASSDGGLPITDTQYF. Full variable domain (remainder filled in from reference TRBV28 and TRBJ2-3): DVKVTQSSRYLVKRTGEKVFLECVQDMDHENMFWYRQDPGLGLRLIYFSYDVKMKEKGDIPEGYSVSREKKERFSLILESASTNQTSMYLCASSDGGLPITDTQYFGPGTRLTVL.

This clonotype has more than one count but fewer than ten. The V gene is TRBV7-9, the J gene TRBJ2-1; TRBD1 matches 7 bases. The CDR3 spans 15 residues. The junction had 8 bases not matched to a gene; V was cut back by 0 bases and J by 9 bases. Germline CDR1 reads SEHNR; CDR2 reads FQNEAQ (reference sequence). DNA for the CDR3: TGTGCCAGCAGCTTAGCGAGACAGGGATTCGGTGAGCAGTTCTTC. Protein sequence: CASSLARQGFGEQFF. Full variable domain (outside the CDR3, taken from reference TRBV7-9 and TRBJ2-1): DTGVSQNPRHKITKRGQNVTFRCDPISEHNRLYWYRQTLGQGPEFLTYFQNEAQLEKSRLLSDRFSAERPKGSFSTLEIQRTEQGDSAMYLCASSLARQGFGEQFFGPGTRLTVL.

This clonotype occurred a few times. The chain couples TRBV29-1 to TRBJ1-1, with D uncertain. The germline V gene has CDR1 SQVTM and CDR2 ANQGSEA. V was pared by 4 bases and J by 0 bases, with 9 bases between. This CDR3 spans 13 amino acids. CDR3 in DNA: TGCAGCGTTGCGGCCAGCCTGAACACTGAAGCTTTCTTT. The encoded protein is CSVAASLNTEAFF.

This sequence joins TRBV20-1 and TRBJ2-7; the match to TRBD1 covers 8 bases. V trimming: 4 bases; J trimming: 8 bases; junction bases outside the gene matches: 13. This CDR3 has 14 amino acids. Germline V lookup: CDR1 DFQATT, CDR2 SNEGSKA (reference sequence). The CDR3 coding sequence is TGCAGTGCTAACCCGGGGGACAGGCCCTTCAAGCAGTACTTC. Translating it yields CSANPGDRPFKQYF.

This clonotype was observed many times. The chain combines TRBV2 with TRBJ1-6, with 9 bases lining up with TRBD1. The CDR3 runs to 16 residues. Per germline, CDR1 SNHLY and CDR2 FYNNEI. V trimming: 6 bases; J trimming: 3 bases; junction bases outside the gene matches: 6. The CDR3 DNA sequence: TGTGCCAGCAGGCGGACAGGGGATAACTATAATTCACCCCTCCACTTT. As protein: CASRRTGDNYNSPLHF.

The CDR3 is CAVDRENTIYF. For the CDR3, the DNA is TGTGCCGTTGACAGGGAGAACACCATATATTTT. V is TRBV10-3 and J is TRBJ1-3, with 7 bases aligning to TRBD1. The CDR3 totals 11 residues. The V and J ends lost 11 bases and 7 bases, in that order; junction bases with no gene match: 5. Germline lookup yields CDR1 ENHRY and CDR2 SYGVKD.

V usage is TRBV5-1 and J usage is TRBJ2-2, with 10 bases aligning to TRBD2. The V segment lost 5 bases and the J segment 6 bases; nucleotides outside the gene matches: 13. Germline V gives CDR1 SGHRS, CDR2 YFSETQ. The CDR3 is 17 residues long. The CDR3 region is CASRASGSGVYAGELFF. Here the CDR3 DNA reads TGCGCCAGCAGGGCTAGCGGGAGTGGAGTCTACGCCGGGGAGCTGTTTTTT.

This chain uses TRBV28 with TRBJ2-5, with TRBD1 as a possible D gene (6 bases). Germline-derived CDR1 and CDR2 are MDHEN and SYDVKM. V was cut by 6 bases and J by 1 base, with 12 bases left in between. The CDR3 runs 14 residues. CDR3 residues: CASSTDRRQETQYF. CDR3 bases: TGTGCCAGCAGCACTGACAGGCGCCAAGAGACCCAGTACTTC.

This clonotype was observed once. The chain recombines TRBV12-3 or TRBV12-4 with TRBJ1-2, with D possibly being TRBD1 (6 bases). V dropped 0 bases and J dropped 4 bases, with 18 bases sitting between them. The CDR3 is 17 amino acids. The CDR3 DNA follows: TGTGCCAGCAGTTTAGCGGCAACCGCCAGGGGAGGCTATGGCTACACCTTC. It yields the protein CASSLAATARGGYGYTF.

CDR3 amino acids: CASSQEPDSKTEAFF. CDR3 bases: TGTGCCAGCAGCCAAGAGCCCGATTCAAAGACTGAAGCTTTCTTT. The chain combines TRBV4-2 with TRBJ1-1; D gene ambiguous. The CDR3 length is 15 residues. Trimming left V 0 bases short and J 5 bases short, with 13 bases between. CDR1 and CDR2 from the germline V gene are LGHNA and YNFKEQ.

In its sample, this clonotype was seen many times. The CDR3 spells CSVAGLNPYGYTF. The DNA for the CDR3 is TGCAGCGTTGCCGGACTGAACCCCTATGGCTACACCTTC. V gene TRBV29-1 combines with J gene TRBJ1-2, with D hard to call. CDR1 is SQVTM and CDR2 is ANQGSEA in the germline V gene. The CDR3 has 13 amino acids. Trimming removed 4 bases from V and 4 bases from J, with 13 bases in between.

The V gene is TRBV5-1, the J gene TRBJ1-2; possibly TRBD1 for D (5 bases). In germline, CDR1 is SGHRS, CDR2 YFSETQ. The CDR3 is made up of 12 amino acids. Trimming removed 4 bases from V and 8 bases from J, with 12 bases in between. CDR3 sequence (DNA): TGCGCCAGCAGCCTGGGGACGTCCGGCTACACCTTC. Residues: CASSLGTSGYTF.

This clonotype was observed a few times. This chain uses TRBV6-2 or TRBV6-3 with TRBJ1-6; D gene ambiguous. CDR1 and CDR2 (germline): MNHEY, SVGEGT. CDR3 length: 14 residues. Trimming shortened V by 4 bases and J by 6 bases, and 10 bases separated the two germline ends. The CDR3 DNA follows: TGTGCCAGCAGTTTCGGAGAGTTTAATTCACCCCTCCACTTT. This gives the protein CASSFGEFNSPLHF.

This clonotype has just a few counts. The chain is built from TRBV9 and TRBJ1-6, with no clear D. Between the trimmed V and J ends, which lost 0 bases and 2 bases, there was a span of 9 bases. CDR3 size: 16 residues. Germline CDR1 and CDR2: SGDLS and YYNGEE. The CDR3 is CASSVGGWPYNSPLHF. As DNA, the CDR3 is TGTGCCAGCAGCGTAGGGGGTTGGCCCTATAATTCACCCCTCCACTTT.

V usage is TRBV12-3 or TRBV12-4 and J usage is TRBJ2-1; the D gene is possibly TRBD2 (6 bases). V dropped 6 bases and J dropped 6 bases, with 18 bases sitting between them. There are 15 residues in the CDR3. CDR3 bases: TGTGCCAGCAGGCCTCCGGGACTCCTCCTCAATGAGCAGTTCTTC. It translates to CASRPPGLLLNEQFF.

This clonotype was seen a handful of times. The rearrangement joins TRBV20-1 to TRBJ2-2, with 10 bases fitting TRBD2. The CDR3 runs to 16 residues. Germline CDR1 is DFQATT and CDR2 is SNEGSKA (reference sequence). The junction had 9 bases not matched to a gene; V was cut back by 2 bases and J by 6 bases. CDR3 DNA sequence: TGCAGTGCTAGAAAAGCGGGAGGGCCAATATCCGGGGAGCTGTTTTTT. Amino acid sequence: CSARKAGGPISGELFF.